This paragraph covers one T cell receptor (beta chain) sequence. Its antigen has not been determined. It has no much larger one-base neighbor in the sample; base qualities were not kept. CDR3 length: 16 amino acids, cysteine to phenylalanine. The retained sequence is limited to the CDR3, 48 bases, with the frame set at the first base. Compared with germline, V lacks 5 bases and J lacks 5 bases; bases without a gene match: 13. The germline V gene specifies SGHTA as CDR1 and FQGTGA as CDR2. This sample is drawn from a study of control samples from healthy donors and cancer patients (dated by TCRdb to 2018 to 2020). Libraries came from the immunoSEQ multiplex PCR assay. TCRdb carries this immuneACCESS record with in-frame sequences only. Its versions omit some clonotypes, under half of them owing to an unresolved V gene in the studies checked, with the rest unexplained. This sample has almost 40,000 clones in its table, and approximately 82% of those were observed once. The top ten constitute under 25% of the sample.

The sequenced sample was PBMCs. The receptor was isolated from a woman aged 55-69 years with lung cancer. The chain links TRBV7-3 with TRBJ2-3; 7 bases in between match TRBD2. The base sequence is TGTGCCAGCAGCCCTGGGTGGGGGGGTTTGGAAGATACGCAGTATTTT. Its translation is CASSPGWGGLEDTQYF.